This paragraph reports one T cell receptor beta chain. Its antigen remains unidentified. Base-call qualities are not available, and no considerably larger clone is one nucleotide away. This sample is drawn from a study of CD8 T cells in Susac syndrome (dated by TCRdb to the late 2010s). Broadly, across the study: Whether CD8+ T cell activation and differentiation in Susac syndrome was antigen driven was tested using repertoire sequencing. Clonality of the CD8+ T cell repertoire was compared between 11 to 12 healthy donors, approximately 14 Susac syndrome patients and some 15 multiple sclerosis patients.

RNA was extracted using the RNeasy kit, and about 0.5 to 1 ug of the RNA was reverse transcribed with random hexamers. The immunoSEQ multiplex PCR assay, which covers 54 Vbeta and 13 Jbeta segments, was used to amplify TCR beta CDR3 regions. To correct PCR amplification bias, a synthetic template baseline was used for both primer optimization and computational correction. On the study's bioinformatics: Only productive sequences were kept, with reads annotated to V, D and J genes according to IMGT and analyzed in immunoSEQ Analyzer. Clonality was computed as one minus Shannon entropy normalized by log2 of the number of productive unique sequences. For each patient and control, public and private clones were evaluated among the 100 most prevalent clones. Clones were defined as Susac-specific if absent from the healthy and MS cohorts, from over a thousand published viral clones and from other ImmuneACCESS disease sequences. The public sequencing data were trimmed at Q25 with fastp and processed into clonotypes with MiXCR by TCRdb, which kept only in-frame beta chains. CDR3 protein duplicates are merged, each entry listing the most common genes and DNA. It is TCRdb's table, rather than the study itself, that gives the V and J calls and clone size. The sample contains about 440,000 distinct CDR3 sequences, 85% of them found a single time. The ten largest clones represent around 0.12% of the sample.

There are 14 amino acids in the CDR3, from cysteine to phenylalanine inclusive. The entry retains the CDR3 DNA only, 42 bases that are in frame from base 1. The germline V gene sets CDR1 to MRHNA and CDR2 to SNTAGT. Germline trimming: 6 bases from V, 5 bases from J; junction bases outside gene matches: 8. Peripheral blood CD8+ and CD4+ T cells from healthy donors, Susac syndrome patients and multiple sclerosis patients were profiled by high-throughput TCR beta sequencing. Treatment-naive patients with stable or active relapsing-remitting disease fulfilling revised McDonald criteria were used as multiple sclerosis controls. Bulk CD8+ and CD4+ T cells were purified by magnetic negative isolation, while CD8+ TEMRA cells were enriched using FACS. Blood was collected in EDTA tubes and processed within 24 hours, with PBMCs isolated through density gradient centrifugation. PBMCs intended for TCR sequencing were cryopreserved in liquid nitrogen and were subsequently thawed in a 37 degrees C water bath. The sorted or isolated CD4+, CD8+ and CD8+ TEMRA cells had a purity of 90% or higher.

Here is what the overall study found, with its caveats: The number of individuals in the TCR sequencing and HLA analysis was acknowledged as relatively small.

The TCR sequence derives from a human donor with multiple sclerosis. The rearrangement joined TRBV6-4 to TRBJ1-2; a stretch of 8 junction bases matches TRBD1. Sequencing used CD8+ T cells from PBMCs. The CDR3 protein is CASSPQGEGYGYTF. The nucleotide sequence reads as follows: TGTGCCAGCAGCCCACAGGGGGAAGGGTATGGCTACACCTTC.